These 19 T cell receptor beta chains were sequenced from one sample in a study of CD8 T cells in ankylosing spondylitis. MiXCR, applied by TCRdb to the 5' RACE reads, yields one record per CDR3 protein. The repertoire holds around 220,000 distinct CDR3 sequences, with more than 9% as singletons. Sequencing input: blood, either unsorted or a sorted T cell fraction (not recorded which). The receptor source for this set is a male donor with ankylosing spondylitis or in good health (not recorded which).

This clonotype showed up just a few times. The chain combines TRBV3-1 with TRBJ2-2; no clear D gene. Germline lookup yields CDR1 LGHDT and CDR2 YNNKEL (reference sequence). The germline V and J ends were trimmed by 8 bases and 4 bases, with 8 bases remaining between them. The CDR3 loop spans 12 amino acids. CDR3 region: CASHWGTGELFF. The DNA for the CDR3 is TGTGCCAGCCACTGGGGCACCGGGGAGCTGTTTTTT.

A word on this clonotype: This may come from a read error, since a much larger clone is one base off. The chain uses TRBV18 and TRBJ2-3; 7 bases map to TRBD2. The CDR3 covers 16 residues. Germline CDR1 KGHSH, CDR2 LQKENI. The CDR3 here is CARSQSRTSITDTQYF. CDR3 DNA: TGTGCCAGATCACAATCCAGGACTAGTATCACGGATACGCAGTATTTT.

This clonotype was counted many times. V is TRBV5-6 and J is TRBJ1-4, with 7 bases identical to TRBD1. V gave up 3 bases and J gave up 3 bases; unmatched junction bases: 8. Germline V lookup: CDR1 SGHDT, CDR2 YYEEEE. This CDR3 has 16 amino acids. The CDR3 nucleotides are TGTGCCAGCAGCTCGACAGGGTCTTTGGCTAATGAAAAACTGTTTTTT. As protein: CASSSTGSLANEKLFF.

This rearrangement joins TRBV7-6 to TRBJ2-7, with 12 bases lining up with TRBD2. The CDR3 is 16 amino acids. Germline-derived CDR1 and CDR2 are SGHVS and FNYEAQ. The trim removed 4 bases at V and 2 bases at J, leaving 6 bases unmatched. CDR3 DNA: TGTGCCAGCAGCTCCCAGACTAGCGGGGGACCCTACGAGCAGTACTTC. This sequence encodes CASSSQTSGGPYEQYF. Complete variable domain (other parts from reference TRBV7-6 and TRBJ2-7): GAGVSQSPRYKVTKRGQDVALRCDPISGHVSLYWYRQALGQGPEFLTYFNYEAQQDKSGLPNDRFSAERPEGSISTLTIQRTEQRDSAMYRCASSSQTSGGPYEQYFGPGTRLTVT.

The V and J genes are TRBV9 and TRBJ2-7; 10 bases are a match to TRBD1. The CDR3 sequence is 15 residues long. Trimming at V came to 0 bases and at J to 8 bases, leaving 8 bases not matched to a gene. Germline V gene sequence: CDR1 SGDLS, CDR2 YYNGEE. CDR3 amino acids: CASSVEGQGVYKQYF. The CDR3 DNA is TGTGCCAGCAGCGTAGAAGGACAGGGGGTTTATAAGCAGTACTTC. The complete variable domain, with remaining parts taken from reference TRBV9 and TRBJ2-7, reads DSGVTQTPKHLITATGQRVTLRCSPRSGDLSVYWYQQSLDQGLQFLIQYYNGEERAKGNILERFSAQQFPDLHSELNLSSLELGDSALYFCASSVEGQGVYKQYFGPGTRLTVT.

This clonotype was seen repeatedly, ten times or more. This CDR3 is CASISNSGGPYNEQFF. CDR3 nucleotides: TGTGCCAGCATTTCTAATAGCGGGGGGCCCTACAATGAGCAGTTCTTC. The rearrangement uses TRBV12-3 or TRBV12-4 and TRBJ2-1, with 10 bases fitting TRBD2. This CDR3 has 16 amino acids. The trim removed 7 bases at V and 2 bases at J, leaving 8 bases unmatched.

This clonotype was found many times. The V call is TRBV20-1, the J call TRBJ2-3, with D possibly matching TRBD1 (5 bases). Trimming took 4 bases from V and 3 from J, leaving 14 bases between them. This CDR3 has 14 residues. Germline-derived CDR1 and CDR2 are DFQATT and SNEGSKA (reference sequence). The CDR3 DNA follows: TGCAGTGCTACAGGAGTCCAGGGAACAGATACGCAGTATTTT. This translates into CSATGVQGTDTQYF.

The V and J genes are TRBV20-1 and TRBJ1-4; 7 positions agree with TRBD1. The CDR3 length is 9 residues. After removal of 8 bases from V and 14 bases from J, the junction contained 5 bases not matched to a gene. CDR1 and CDR2 from the germline V gene are DFQATT and SNEGSKA (reference sequence). The CDR3 region has the DNA TGCAGTTGTCCGGGACAGCTGTTTTTT. Its protein product is CSCPGQLFF.

This clonotype has a count of ten or more. This chain uses TRBV20-1 with TRBJ2-7; D gene uncertain. The CDR3 sequence is 13 residues long. V was trimmed by 5 bases and J by 2 bases, leaving 13 bases between them. Germline-derived CDR1 and CDR2 are DFQATT and SNEGSKA (reference sequence). The CDR3 protein is CSAPGNPTYEQYF. CDR3 coding DNA: TGCAGTGCTCCCGGAAACCCGACCTACGAGCAGTACTTC.

In this sample, this clonotype turned up many times. The genes are TRBV5-6 and TRBJ2-2; TRBD2 might be the D (5 bases). In germline, CDR1 is SGHDT, CDR2 YYEEEE. The germline V and J ends were trimmed by 2 bases and 3 bases, with 14 bases remaining between them. The CDR3 loop spans 16 amino acids. The CDR3 sequence is CASSFLGLAYTGELFF. The CDR3, as DNA: TGTGCCAGCAGCTTCCTAGGGTTAGCGTACACCGGGGAGCTGTTTTTT.

In the case of this clonotype: This may be a read error, as it is one base from a much larger clone. V is TRBV12-3 or TRBV12-4 and J is TRBJ2-5; D is unresolved. With 4 bases removed from V and 7 bases from J, the gap between germline ends came to 19 bases. This CDR3 is 15 amino acids long. In nucleotides, the CDR3 is TGTGCCAGCAGTTCCCCAGCGTGTCAACCCGGGACCCAGTACTTC. It yields the protein CASSSPACQPGTQYF.

This clonotype was observed many times. The chain links TRBV15 to TRBJ2-7; TRBD1 agrees at 8 bases. Germline CDR1 LNHNV, CDR2 YYDKDF (reference sequence). V lost 1 base, J lost 2 bases, and 1 base stayed unmatched. This CDR3 has 14 residues. The DNA for the CDR3 is TGTGCCACCAGCAGAGTGACAGGGGCCTACGAGCAGTACTTC. Translation: CATSRVTGAYEQYF.

This clonotype was recorded at least ten times. CDR3 loop: CSVGQGGETQYF. The CDR3 DNA reads as TGCAGCGTCGGACAGGGGGGAGAGACCCAGTACTTC. The chain uses TRBV29-1 and TRBJ2-5, with 10 bases aligning to TRBD1. The V and J ends lost 6 bases and 4 bases, in that order; junction bases with no gene match: 2. Germline values: CDR1 SQVTM, CDR2 ANQGSEA. The CDR3 is made up of 12 amino acids.

In its sample, this clonotype was seen many times. V usage is TRBV5-1 and J usage is TRBJ2-3, with 9 bases aligning to TRBD2. The CDR3 runs 16 residues. In germline, CDR1 is SGHRS, CDR2 YFSETQ. Trimming cost V 3 bases and J 2 bases; bases outside gene matches: 7. CDR3 amino acids: CASSSSGGTFTDTQYF. The CDR3 region has the DNA TGCGCCAGCAGCTCAAGCGGGGGGACTTTCACAGATACGCAGTATTTT.

At least ten counts were recorded for this clonotype. The chain couples TRBV6-2 or TRBV6-3 to TRBJ2-2; 8 bases align to TRBD2. This CDR3 comprises 17 residues. Germline CDR1 is MNHEY and CDR2 is SVGEGT. J gave up 1 base and V 9 bases, and 13 bases lay outside the gene matches. CDR3 sequence: CASTRSAGGLNTGELFF. The CDR3 DNA reads as TGTGCCAGTACTCGTAGCGCGGGGGGACTGAACACCGGGGAGCTGTTTTTT.

The rearrangement joins TRBV12-3 or TRBV12-4 to TRBJ2-2; 10 bases fit TRBD2. CDR3 size: 16 residues. After removal of 6 bases from V and 1 base from J, the junction contained 5 bases not matched to a gene. The CDR3 nucleotides read TGTGCCAGCAGCCGACGACTAGCGGGGAACACCGGGGAGCTGTTTTTT. Its protein is CASSRRLAGNTGELFF.

This clonotype came up many times. The chain uses TRBV5-1 and TRBJ2-5; the D gene is possibly TRBD2 (5 bases). The CDR3 has 13 amino acids. Germline-derived CDR1 and CDR2 are SGHRS and YFSETQ. V was trimmed by 4 bases and J by 2 bases, leaving 9 bases between them. Here the CDR3 reads CASSVDWQETQYF. As DNA, the CDR3 is TGCGCCAGCAGCGTGGACTGGCAAGAGACCCAGTACTTC.

This clonotype turned up a few times. The chain links TRBV3-1 to TRBJ2-5; 7 nucleotides line up with TRBD1. The V and J ends lost 4 bases and 0 bases, in that order; junction bases with no gene match: 11. In germline, CDR1 is LGHDT, CDR2 YNNKEL (reference sequence). This CDR3 region has 17 residues. CDR3: CASSLTSTGSYQETQYF. CDR3 in DNA: TGTGCCAGCAGCCTAACCTCGACAGGGTCCTACCAAGAGACCCAGTACTTC.

At least ten counts were recorded for this clonotype. The chain couples TRBV5-6 to TRBJ2-7, with D unresolved. CDR1 is SGHDT, CDR2 YYEEEE, per germline. The CDR3 has 16 amino acids. Trimming removed 2 bases from V and 0 bases from J, with 15 bases in between. CDR3 in amino acids: CASSLLFSRSSYEQYF. Here the CDR3 DNA reads TGTGCCAGCAGCTTACTATTCTCACGGAGCTCCTACGAGCAGTACTTC. The full variable domain, completed using reference TRBV5-6 and TRBJ2-7, is DAGVTQSPTHLIKTRGQQVTLRCSPKSGHDTVSWYQQALGQGPQFIFQYYEEEERQRGNFPDRFSGHQFPNYSSELNVNALLLGDSALYLCASSLLFSRSSYEQYFGPGTRLTVT.